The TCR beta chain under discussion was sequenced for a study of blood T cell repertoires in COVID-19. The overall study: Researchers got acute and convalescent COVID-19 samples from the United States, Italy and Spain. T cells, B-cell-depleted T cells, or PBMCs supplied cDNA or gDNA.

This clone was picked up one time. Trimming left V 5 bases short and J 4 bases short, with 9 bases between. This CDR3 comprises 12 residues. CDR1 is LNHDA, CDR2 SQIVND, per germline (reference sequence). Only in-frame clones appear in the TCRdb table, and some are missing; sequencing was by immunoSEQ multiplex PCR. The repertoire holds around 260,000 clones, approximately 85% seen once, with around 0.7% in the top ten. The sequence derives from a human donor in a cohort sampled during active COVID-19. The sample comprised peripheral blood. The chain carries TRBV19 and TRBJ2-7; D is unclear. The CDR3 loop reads CASSRGSYEQYF. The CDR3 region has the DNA TGTGCCAGTAGTCGCGGCAGTTACGAGCAGTACTTC.